This paragraph reports one T cell receptor beta chain. Trimming stripped 3 bases from V and 0 bases from J, with 9 bases between. This CDR3 spans 15 amino acids. Germline V CDR1 and CDR2: SGDLS, YYNGEE. The record originates from a study of Ad26.COV2.S vaccination and SARS-CoV-2 variants. As to treatment: 15 to 20 received Ad26.COV2.S at low or high dose, single or two shots; roughly five received placebo; per-sample allocation not given. Specimen acquisition occurred on day 63 following the initial vaccine or placebo injection. Repertoires were generated with immunoSEQ multiplex PCR, while TCRdb's copy carries only in-frame clones and drops some. Among more than 300,000 clones listed, about nine tenths were seen once.

Sample: peripheral blood, taken in a trial of Ad26.COV2.S vaccine versus placebo. The TCR originated in a person aged 18 to 65 who received the Ad26.COV2.S COVID-19 vaccine or a placebo. V and J are TRBV9 and TRBJ2-2; D gene ambiguous. The CDR3 protein is CASSARHTNTGELFF. In nucleotides, the CDR3 is TGTGCCAGCAGCGCCCGACATACGAACACCGGGGAGCTGTTTTTT.